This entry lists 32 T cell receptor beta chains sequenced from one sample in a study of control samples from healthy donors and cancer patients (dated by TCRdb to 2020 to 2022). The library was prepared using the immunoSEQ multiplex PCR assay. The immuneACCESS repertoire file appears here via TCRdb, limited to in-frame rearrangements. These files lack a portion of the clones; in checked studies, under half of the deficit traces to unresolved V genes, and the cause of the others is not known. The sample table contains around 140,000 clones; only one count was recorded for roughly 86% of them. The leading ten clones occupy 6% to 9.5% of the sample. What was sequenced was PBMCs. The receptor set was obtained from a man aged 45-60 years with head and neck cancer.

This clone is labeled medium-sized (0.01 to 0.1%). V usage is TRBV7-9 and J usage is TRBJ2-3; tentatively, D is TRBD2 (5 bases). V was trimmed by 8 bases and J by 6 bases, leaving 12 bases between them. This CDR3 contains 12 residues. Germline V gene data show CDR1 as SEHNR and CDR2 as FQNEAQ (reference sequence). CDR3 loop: CASGSYMDTQYF. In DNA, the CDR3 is TGTGCCAGCGGGAGTTATATGGATACGCAGTATTTT.

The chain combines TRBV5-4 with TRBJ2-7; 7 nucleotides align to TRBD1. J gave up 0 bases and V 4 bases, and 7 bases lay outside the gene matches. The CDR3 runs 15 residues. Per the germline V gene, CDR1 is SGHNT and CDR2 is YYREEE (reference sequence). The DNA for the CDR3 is TGTGCCAGCAGCATGCCGGGACAGATCTCCTACGAGCAGTACTTC. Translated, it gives CASSMPGQISYEQYF.

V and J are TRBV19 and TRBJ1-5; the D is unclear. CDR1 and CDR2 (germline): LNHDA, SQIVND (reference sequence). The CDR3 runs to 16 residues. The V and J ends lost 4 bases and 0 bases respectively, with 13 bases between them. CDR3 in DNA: TGTGCCAGTAGTACGGGCGCGAGGGCTAGCAATCAGCCCCAGCATTTT. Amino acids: CASSTGARASNQPQHF.

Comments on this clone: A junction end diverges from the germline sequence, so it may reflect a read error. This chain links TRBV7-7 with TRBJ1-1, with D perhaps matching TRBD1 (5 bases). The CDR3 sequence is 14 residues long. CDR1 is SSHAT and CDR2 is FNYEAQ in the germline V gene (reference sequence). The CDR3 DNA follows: TGTGCTAGCAGCTTAGCGGGACCGTTTACTGAAGCTTTCTTT. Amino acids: CASSLAGPFTEAFF. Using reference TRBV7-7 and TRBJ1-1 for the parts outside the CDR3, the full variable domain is GAGVSQSPRYKVTKRGQDVTLRCDPISSHATLYWYQQALGQGPEFLTYFNYEAQPDKSGLPSDRFSAERPEGSISTLTIQRTEQRDSAMYRCASSLAGPFTEAFFGQGTRLTVV.

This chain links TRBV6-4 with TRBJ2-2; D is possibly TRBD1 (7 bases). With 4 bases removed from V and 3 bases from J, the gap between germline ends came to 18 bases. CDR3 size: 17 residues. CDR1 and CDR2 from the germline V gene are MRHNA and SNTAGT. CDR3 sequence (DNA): TGTGCCAGCAGTGGGGAGGAGGGACAGACCTACACCGGGGAGCTGTTTTTT. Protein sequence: CASSGEEGQTYTGELFF.

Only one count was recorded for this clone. The CDR3 DNA follows: TGTGCCAGCTCACCACTGGACAGGGACGAGCAGTACTTC. This translates into CASSPLDRDEQYF. The rearrangement uses TRBV18 and TRBJ2-7; 8 bases are shared with TRBD1. Germline V gives CDR1 KGHSH, CDR2 LQKENI. The ends lost 1 base at V and 5 bases at J; junction bases unmatched: 1. The CDR3 extends over 13 amino acids.

CDR3 nucleotides: TGTGCCACCAGTGCCGGACAGGGAAGGGGGCTTTATGGCTACACCTTC. Translated: CATSAGQGRGLYGYTF. The J gene is TRBJ1-2, the V gene TRBV24-1; the match to TRBD1 covers 8 bases. After removal of 5 bases from V and 5 bases from J, the junction contained 12 bases not matched to a gene. Germline loops: CDR1 KGHDR, CDR2 SFDVKD. CDR3 length equals 16 residues.

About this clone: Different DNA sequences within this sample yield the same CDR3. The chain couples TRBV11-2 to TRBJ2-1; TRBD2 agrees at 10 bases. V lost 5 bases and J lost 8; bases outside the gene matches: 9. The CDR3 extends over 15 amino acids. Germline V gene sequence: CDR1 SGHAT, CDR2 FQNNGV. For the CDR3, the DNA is TGTGCCAGCAGCCCTGGACTAGCGGAGGGGGATGAGCAGTTCTTC. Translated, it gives CASSPGLAEGDEQFF. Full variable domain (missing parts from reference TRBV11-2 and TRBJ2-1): EAGVAQSPRYKIIEKRQSVAFWCNPISGHATLYWYQQILGQGPKLLIQFQNNGVVDDSQLPKDRFSAERLKGVDSTLKIQPAKLEDSAVYLCASSPGLAEGDEQFFGPGTRLTVL.

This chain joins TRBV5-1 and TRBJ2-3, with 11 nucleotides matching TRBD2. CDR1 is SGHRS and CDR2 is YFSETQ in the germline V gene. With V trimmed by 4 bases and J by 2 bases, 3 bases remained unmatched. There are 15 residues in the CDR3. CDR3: CASSVLAGDTDTQYF. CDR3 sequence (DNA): TGCGCCAGCAGCGTACTAGCGGGAGACACAGATACGCAGTATTTT. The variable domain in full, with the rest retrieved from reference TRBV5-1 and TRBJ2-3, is KAGVTQTPRYLIKTRGQQVTLSCSPISGHRSVSWYQQTPGQGLQFLFEYFSETQRNKGNFPGRFSGRQFSNSRSEMNVSTLELGDSALYLCASSVLAGDTDTQYFGPGTRLTVL.

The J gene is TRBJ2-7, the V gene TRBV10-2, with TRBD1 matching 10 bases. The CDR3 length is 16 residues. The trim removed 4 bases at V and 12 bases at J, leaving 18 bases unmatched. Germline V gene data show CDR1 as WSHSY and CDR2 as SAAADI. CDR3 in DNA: TGCGCCAGCAGTGCGGGGGGGACAGGGGACACCAGAACGAGGTACTTC. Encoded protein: CASSAGGTGDTRTRYF.

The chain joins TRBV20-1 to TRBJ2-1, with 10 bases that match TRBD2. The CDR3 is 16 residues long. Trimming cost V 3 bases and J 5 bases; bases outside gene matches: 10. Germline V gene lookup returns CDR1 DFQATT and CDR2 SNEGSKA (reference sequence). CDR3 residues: CSASLSGRGKNNEQFF. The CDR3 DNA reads TGCAGTGCTAGTTTGAGCGGGAGGGGGAAAAACAATGAGCAGTTCTTC.

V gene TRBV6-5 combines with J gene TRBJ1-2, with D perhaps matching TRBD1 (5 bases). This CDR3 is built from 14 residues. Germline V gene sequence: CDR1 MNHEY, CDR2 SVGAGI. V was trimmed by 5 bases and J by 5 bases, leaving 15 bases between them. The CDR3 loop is CASSPHQGGYGYTF. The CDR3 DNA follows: TGTGCCAGCAGTCCTCACCAGGGTGGATATGGCTACACCTTC.

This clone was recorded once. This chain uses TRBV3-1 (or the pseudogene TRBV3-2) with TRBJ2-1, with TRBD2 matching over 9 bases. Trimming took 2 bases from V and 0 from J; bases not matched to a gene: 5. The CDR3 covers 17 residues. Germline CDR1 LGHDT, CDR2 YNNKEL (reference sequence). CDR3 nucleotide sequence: TGTGCCAGCAGCCAAAGACTAGCGGAAAGCTCCTACAATGAGCAGTTCTTC. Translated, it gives CASSQRLAESSYNEQFF.

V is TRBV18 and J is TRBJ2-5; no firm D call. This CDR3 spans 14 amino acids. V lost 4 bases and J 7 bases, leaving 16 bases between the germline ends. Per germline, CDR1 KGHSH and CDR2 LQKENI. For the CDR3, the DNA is TGTGCCAGCTCACAAACGGACGTCTACGGGACCCAGTACTTC. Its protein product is CASSQTDVYGTQYF.

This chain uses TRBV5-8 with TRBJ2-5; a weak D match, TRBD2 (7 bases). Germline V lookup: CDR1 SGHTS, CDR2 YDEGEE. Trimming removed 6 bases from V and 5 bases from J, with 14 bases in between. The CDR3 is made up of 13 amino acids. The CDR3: CASNVRGAETQYF. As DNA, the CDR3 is TGTGCCAGCAACGTCCGGGGGGCGGAGACCCAGTACTTC.

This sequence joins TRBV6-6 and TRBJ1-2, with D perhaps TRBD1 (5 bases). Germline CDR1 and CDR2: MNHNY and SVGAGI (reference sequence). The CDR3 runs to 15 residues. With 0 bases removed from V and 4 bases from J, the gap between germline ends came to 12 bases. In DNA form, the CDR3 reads TGTGCCAGCAGTTACTCTGAGGGGCTGGGCTATGGCTACACCTTC. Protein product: CASSYSEGLGYGYTF.

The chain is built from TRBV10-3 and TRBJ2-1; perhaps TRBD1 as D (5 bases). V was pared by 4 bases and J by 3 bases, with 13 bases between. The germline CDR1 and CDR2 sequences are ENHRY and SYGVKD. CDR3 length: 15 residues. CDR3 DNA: TGTGCCATCAGTGTAGTGGGGCCCGACTACAATGAGCAGTTCTTC. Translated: CAISVVGPDYNEQFF.

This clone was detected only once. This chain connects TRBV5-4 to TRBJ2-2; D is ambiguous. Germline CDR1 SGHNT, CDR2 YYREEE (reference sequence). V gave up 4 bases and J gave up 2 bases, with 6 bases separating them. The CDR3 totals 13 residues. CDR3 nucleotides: TGTGCCAGCAGCCCTAGTAACACCGGGGAGCTGTTTTTT. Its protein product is CASSPSNTGELFF.

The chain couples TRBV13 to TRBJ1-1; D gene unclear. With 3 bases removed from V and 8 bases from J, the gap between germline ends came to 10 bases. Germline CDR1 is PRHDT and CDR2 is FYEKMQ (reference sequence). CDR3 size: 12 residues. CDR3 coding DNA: TGTGCCAGCAGCTTCCAGGAAAGGGAAGCTTTCTTT. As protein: CASSFQEREAFF.

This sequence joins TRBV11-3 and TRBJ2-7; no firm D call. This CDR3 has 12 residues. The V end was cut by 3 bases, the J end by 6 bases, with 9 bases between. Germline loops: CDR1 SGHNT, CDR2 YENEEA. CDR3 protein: CASSFLNTEQYF. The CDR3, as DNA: TGTGCCAGCAGCTTTCTTAACACCGAGCAGTACTTC.

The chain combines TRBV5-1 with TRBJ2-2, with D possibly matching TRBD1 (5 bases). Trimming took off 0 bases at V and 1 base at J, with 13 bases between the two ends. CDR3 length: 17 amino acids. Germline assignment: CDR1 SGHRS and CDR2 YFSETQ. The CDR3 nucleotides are TGCGCCAGCAGCTTGGGACTCCCAGGGCAGAACACCGGGGAGCTGTTTTTT. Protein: CASSLGLPGQNTGELFF.

The CDR3 here is CASSATGTTYNEQFF. The DNA of the CDR3 is TGCGCCAGCAGCGCTACCGGGACTACTTACAATGAGCAGTTCTTC. The chain links TRBV4-1 to TRBJ2-1, with 7 positions matching TRBD2. The germline gives CDR1 MGHRA, CDR2 YSYEKL. Trimming at V came to 5 bases and at J to 4 bases, leaving 8 bases not matched to a gene. The CDR3 runs to 15 residues.

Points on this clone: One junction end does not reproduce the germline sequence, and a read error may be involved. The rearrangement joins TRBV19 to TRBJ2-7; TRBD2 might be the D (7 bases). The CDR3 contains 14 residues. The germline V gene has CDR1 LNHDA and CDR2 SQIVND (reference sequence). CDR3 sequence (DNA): TGTGCCAGTACCCCCAACCGCCGGGGGGCCAACCAGGACTTC. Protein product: CASTPNRRGANQDF.

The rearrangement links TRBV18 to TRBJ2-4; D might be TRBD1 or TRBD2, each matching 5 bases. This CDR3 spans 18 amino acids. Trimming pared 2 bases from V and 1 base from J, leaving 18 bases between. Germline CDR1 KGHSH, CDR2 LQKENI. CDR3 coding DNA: TGTGCCAGCTCACCAAGACAGACGGGGCCTCTCGCCAAAAACATTCAGTACTTC. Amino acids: CASSPRQTGPLAKNIQYF.

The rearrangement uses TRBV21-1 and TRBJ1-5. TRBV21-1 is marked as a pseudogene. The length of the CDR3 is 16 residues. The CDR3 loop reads CASSNPKGGINQPQHF. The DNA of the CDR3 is TGTGCCAGCAGCAATCCAAAGGGGGGGATCAATCAGCCCCAGCATTTT.

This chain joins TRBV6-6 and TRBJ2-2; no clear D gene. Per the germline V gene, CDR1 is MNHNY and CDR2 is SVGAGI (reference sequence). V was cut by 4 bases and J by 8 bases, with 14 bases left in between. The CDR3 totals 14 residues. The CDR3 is CASSFLGNSGELFF. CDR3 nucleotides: TGTGCCAGCAGTTTCCTTGGTAATAGTGGGGAGCTGTTTTTT.

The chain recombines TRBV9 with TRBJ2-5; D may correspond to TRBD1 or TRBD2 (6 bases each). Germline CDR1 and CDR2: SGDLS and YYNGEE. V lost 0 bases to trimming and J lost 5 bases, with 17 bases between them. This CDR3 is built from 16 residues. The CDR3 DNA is TGTGCCAGCAGCGTAGCAGCAAGGGGGGCACAGGAGACCCAGTACTTC. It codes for CASSVAARGAQETQYF.

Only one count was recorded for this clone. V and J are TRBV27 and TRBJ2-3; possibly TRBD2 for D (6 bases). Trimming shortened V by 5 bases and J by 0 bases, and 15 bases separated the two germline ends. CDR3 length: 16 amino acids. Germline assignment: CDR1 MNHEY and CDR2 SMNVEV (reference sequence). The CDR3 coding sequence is TGTGCCAGCAGTCATCGCCTAGCGTCTAGCACAGATACGCAGTATTTT. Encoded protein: CASSHRLASSTDTQYF.

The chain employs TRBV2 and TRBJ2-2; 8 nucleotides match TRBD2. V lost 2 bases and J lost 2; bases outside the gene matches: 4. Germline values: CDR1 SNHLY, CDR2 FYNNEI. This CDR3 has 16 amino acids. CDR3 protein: CASSEQAGANTGELFF. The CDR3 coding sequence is TGTGCCAGCAGTGAACAAGCGGGGGCAAACACCGGGGAGCTGTTTTTT.

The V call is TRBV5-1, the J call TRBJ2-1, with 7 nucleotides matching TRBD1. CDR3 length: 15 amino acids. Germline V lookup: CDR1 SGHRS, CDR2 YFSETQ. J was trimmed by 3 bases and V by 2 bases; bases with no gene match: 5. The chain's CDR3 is CASSLRQGYYNEQFF. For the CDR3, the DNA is TGCGCCAGCAGCTTACGACAGGGATACTACAATGAGCAGTTCTTC.

CDR3 DNA: TGTGCCAGCAGCTCCGGGCTACGATTAAATGAGCAGTACTTC. This sequence encodes CASSSGLRLNEQYF. V gene TRBV5-5 combines with J gene TRBJ2-7, with D unresolved. The CDR3 covers 14 residues. V was trimmed by 3 bases and J by 7 bases, leaving 17 bases between them. From germline, CDR1 is SGHKS and CDR2 YYEKEE (reference sequence).

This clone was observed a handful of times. CDR3 sequence: CSASAGLGGEQFF. The CDR3 DNA is TGCAGTGCTAGTGCCGGGCTGGGCGGGGAGCAGTTCTTC. The chain employs TRBV20-1 and TRBJ2-1, with a tentative D call TRBD2 (5 bases). The CDR3 sequence is 13 residues long. Germline CDR1 is DFQATT and CDR2 is SNEGSKA (reference sequence). Trimming pared 3 bases from V and 10 bases from J, leaving 16 bases between.